The 21 T cell receptor beta chains below come from one sample, sequenced in a study of metastatic and nonmetastatic thyroid tumors. TCRdb re-processed the PCR reads through MiXCR. The profile shows around 21,000 clones, about 21% of them singletons. Patients had received no treatment of any kind before thyroid surgery. Sequencing was done on a sample of blood. These receptors originate from a male donor with papillary thyroid cancer or a benign thyroid nodule (not recorded which). Some clones in this sample may be carry-over from other donors' samples.

This chain links TRBV7-3 with TRBJ2-3, with D perhaps TRBD1 or TRBD2 (6 bases each). The germline V and J ends were trimmed by 3 bases and 5 bases, with 21 bases remaining between them. The CDR3 spans 17 residues. Germline values: CDR1 SGHTA, CDR2 FQGTGA. The CDR3 DNA reads TGTGCCAGCAGCTTTATCGCTAGGGGGGCCGCGGGAGATACGCAGTATTTT. Translated, it gives CASSFIARGAAGDTQYF.

This clone has at least ten counts. The rearrangement links TRBV9 to TRBJ1-1; D call uncertain. The V end was cut by 5 bases, the J end by 5 bases, with 10 bases between. There are 12 residues in the CDR3. Germline CDR1 SGDLS, CDR2 YYNGEE. DNA for the CDR3: TGTGCCAGCAGTACGTTACAGACTGAAGCTTTCTTT. Translated: CASSTLQTEAFF.

This clone was seen at least ten times. This sample also contains other DNA sequences that code for the same CDR3. This rearrangement joins TRBV3-1 to TRBJ1-2, with 7 bases lining up with TRBD1. With 0 bases clipped from V and 8 bases from J, the junction kept 12 bases outside the gene matches. Germline V gene sequence: CDR1 LGHDT, CDR2 YNNKEL (reference sequence). The CDR3 loop spans 16 amino acids. The chain's CDR3 is CASSQENSGGIRGYTF. The CDR3 DNA reads TGTGCCAGCAGCCAAGAGAACTCAGGGGGTATTAGGGGCTACACCTTC.

The sample holds many counts of this clone. The junction and the germline gene differ at one end; a read error may be behind it. The gene calls are TRBV19 and TRBJ1-1; TRBD1 might be the D (5 bases). There are 13 residues in the CDR3. Germline V lookup: CDR1 LNHDA, CDR2 SQIVND (reference sequence). CDR3 protein: CAISTKGHTEAFF. The DNA of the CDR3 is TGTGCCATTAGTACGAAGGGACACACTGAAGCTTTCTTT.

This clone was counted at least ten times. The V gene is TRBV4-1, the J gene TRBJ2-2; D is uncertain. The V end lost 1 base, the J end lost 0 bases, and 18 bases lay between the germline ends. Germline values: CDR1 MGHRA, CDR2 YSYEKL. This CDR3 is 19 amino acids long. The CDR3 spells CASSQGLLRKQTNTGELFF. CDR3 nucleotides: TGCGCCAGCAGCCAAGGGCTGCTAAGGAAGCAAACGAACACCGGGGAGCTGTTTTTT.

The rearrangement joins TRBV30 to TRBJ1-2; D unclear. The CDR3 loop spans 12 amino acids. Per the germline V gene, CDR1 is GTSNPN and CDR2 is SVGIG (reference sequence). The ends were cut back, 0 bases at V and 6 bases at J, with 8 bases in the middle. The CDR3 DNA sequence: TGTGCCTGGAGTGTACGTGGACATGGCTACACCTTC. Its translation: CAWSVRGHGYTF.

In this sample, this clone turned up many times. The chain recombines TRBV24-1 with TRBJ2-7, with D perhaps matching TRBD1 (6 bases). The germline V gene has CDR1 KGHDR and CDR2 SFDVKD. This CDR3 is built from 13 residues. V was cut by 3 bases and J by 3 bases, with 8 bases left in between. The CDR3 nucleotides are TGTGCCACCAGTGATCCAGGGGACTACGAGCAGTACTTC. This encodes CATSDPGDYEQYF.

A word on this clone: A much more abundant neighbour one base away suggests this may be a read error. Additional DNA sequences in this sample encode the identical CDR3. This chain connects TRBV7-8 to TRBJ2-5; D could derive from TRBD1 or TRBD2 (6 bases each). CDR1 is SGHVS and CDR2 is FQNEAQ in the germline V gene. The CDR3 length is 17 residues. The CDR3 region has the DNA TGTGCTAGCAGCTTAGGGGGGACTGGGGGGTACCAAGAGACCCAGTACTTC. Protein product: CASSLGGTGGYQETQYF.

In this sample, this clone turned up many times. J is TRBJ2-1 and V is TRBV19; TRBD1 agrees at 7 bases. Unmatched junction bases numbered 10, after V lost 4 bases and J lost 4 bases. The CDR3 has 16 residues. Per germline, CDR1 LNHDA and CDR2 SQIVND (reference sequence). The CDR3 loop is CASSTTSRGWYNEQFF. The CDR3 nucleotides read TGTGCCAGTAGTACCACCAGCAGGGGGTGGTACAATGAGCAGTTCTTC.

This clone showed up many times. CDR3 sequence (DNA): TGTGCCAGCAGCGACCAGTACGAGCAGTACTTC. Translated: CASSDQYEQYF. The V call is TRBV7-6, the J call TRBJ2-7, with D unclear. Trimming removed 5 bases at V and 4 bases at J, with 6 bases between. The CDR3 is 11 amino acids. Germline assignment: CDR1 SGHVS and CDR2 FNYEAQ. The full variable domain, in which reference TRBV7-6 and TRBJ2-7 provide the parts outside the CDR3, is GAGVSQSPRYKVTKRGQDVALRCDPISGHVSLYWYRQALGQGPEFLTYFNYEAQQDKSGLPNDRFSAERPEGSISTLTIQRTEQRDSAMYRCASSDQYEQYFGPGTRLTVT.

This clone came up many times. This chain connects TRBV10-3 to TRBJ1-1; 7 bases are shared with TRBD1. Per the germline V gene, CDR1 is ENHRY and CDR2 is SYGVKD. V dropped 6 bases and J dropped 0; count of bases not matched to a gene: 4. The CDR3 extends over 14 amino acids. The CDR3 bases are TGTGCCATCAGATTACAGGGGATGAACACTGAAGCTTTCTTT. Amino acids: CAIRLQGMNTEAFF.

This clone has a count of ten or more. Other DNA sequences in the same sample also yield this CDR3. CDR3 bases: TGTGCCACCAGCGTGGACAGGGGGCCCACCGGGGAGCTGTTTTTT. Protein product: CATSVDRGPTGELFF. The V gene is TRBV15, the J gene TRBJ2-2; 11 nucleotides align to TRBD1. The CDR3 sequence is 15 residues long. Germline trimming cut 5 bases from V and 4 bases from J; bases unmatched to any gene: 3. The germline V gene has CDR1 LNHNV and CDR2 YYDKDF (reference sequence).

This clone was seen ten or more times. The chain couples TRBV20-1 to TRBJ2-7, with D unresolved. The CDR3 extends over 11 amino acids. With 5 bases removed from V and 2 bases from J, the gap between germline ends came to 7 bases. Germline values: CDR1 DFQATT, CDR2 SNEGSKA (reference sequence). The CDR3 DNA is TGCAGTGCTGGAATAGCCTACGAGCAGTACTTC. Translating gives CSAGIAYEQYF.

This clone was counted ten times or more. The chain links TRBV19 to TRBJ1-1; weak D call: TRBD1 (5 bases). Germline values: CDR1 LNHDA, CDR2 SQIVND (reference sequence). V was cut by 3 bases and J by 5 bases, with 16 bases left in between. The CDR3 is 15 residues long. CDR3 DNA: TGTGCCAGTAGTATCAGTGGCCGGGGGGGGACTGAAGCTTTCTTT. Its protein product is CASSISGRGGTEAFF.

The chain links TRBV6-5 to TRBJ2-7; 8 nucleotides match TRBD2. J lost 6 bases, V lost 4 bases, and 11 bases had no gene match. Germline loops: CDR1 MNHEY, CDR2 SVGAGI. The CDR3 covers 15 residues. Here the CDR3 reads CASSSHSGIEGEQYF. The DNA for the CDR3 is TGTGCCAGCAGTTCCCATAGCGGGATAGAAGGCGAGCAGTACTTC.

Notes on this clone: A read error may explain this, as a much larger clone is one base away. The chain joins TRBV9 to TRBJ1-3; D unclear. Per the germline V gene, CDR1 is SGDLS and CDR2 is YYNGEE. CDR3 length: 14 residues. The CDR3 bases are TGTGCCAGAAGCGTAGGTCTGGATGCGAGCACCATATATTTT. This encodes CARSVGLDASTIYF. The complete variable domain, with remaining parts taken from reference TRBV9 and TRBJ1-3, reads DSGVTQTPKHLITATGQRVTLRCSPRSGDLSVYWYQQSLDQGLQFLIQYYNGEERAKGNILERFSAQQFPDLHSELNLSSLELGDSALYFCARSVGLDASTIYFGEGSWLTVV.

This clone showed up many times. V and J are TRBV2 and TRBJ2-7; no clear D gene. V was clipped by 6 bases and J by 3 bases, with 6 bases between them. The CDR3 has 11 residues. Germline V gene data show CDR1 as SNHLY and CDR2 as FYNNEI. The CDR3 region is CASRNLYEQYF. The DNA of the CDR3 is TGTGCCAGCAGAAACCTCTACGAGCAGTACTTC. Variable domain in full (rest from reference TRBV2 and TRBJ2-7): EPEVTQTPSHQVTQMGQEVILRCVPISNHLYFYWYRQILGQKVEFLVSFYNNEISEKSEIFDDQFSVERPDGSNFTLKIRSTKLEDSAMYFCASRNLYEQYFGPGTRLTVT.

The V call is TRBV6-1, the J call TRBJ2-2; D tentatively reads TRBD1 or TRBD2 (5 bases each). The germline V and J ends were trimmed by 8 bases and 7 bases, with 14 bases remaining between them. CDR1 MNHNS and CDR2 SASEGT come from the germline V gene. The CDR3 sequence is 13 residues long. CDR3 sequence (DNA): TGTGCCAGCGGAAGGGGAGAGGTCGGGGAGCTGTTTTTT. Encoded protein: CASGRGEVGELFF.

There are many counts of this clone. The chain uses TRBV28 and TRBJ1-1; D not resolved. Trimming removed 6 bases at V and 6 bases at J, with 20 bases between. This CDR3 comprises 15 residues. Germline V lookup: CDR1 MDHEN, CDR2 SYDVKM. The CDR3 here is CASSQTMGRFPEAFF. DNA of the CDR3: TGTGCCAGCAGCCAAACAATGGGGAGATTCCCTGAAGCTTTCTTT.

This clone was seen at least ten times. Being one base from a much bigger clone, this may be a read error. The rearrangement links TRBV20-1 to TRBJ1-1; maybe TRBD1 (6 bases). Germline V gene lookup returns CDR1 DFQATT and CDR2 SNEGSKA (reference sequence). This CDR3 has 14 amino acids. Trimming pared 3 bases from V and 4 bases from J, leaving 15 bases between. CDR3 nucleotide sequence: TGCAGTGCTAGCAGACAGGCCATGAGCACTGAAGCTTTCTTT. It encodes CSASRQAMSTEAFF.

Remarks on this clone: An end of the junction does not agree with germline; a read error may underlie this. This chain joins TRBV20-1 and TRBJ2-6; D not certain. Germline V gene sequence: CDR1 DFQATT, CDR2 SNEGSKA (reference sequence). This CDR3 is built from 14 residues. CDR3 region: CSSRDFSGANVLTF. CDR3 nucleotide sequence: TGCAGTTCTAGAGACTTCTCTGGTGCCAACGTCCTGACTTTC.